A single sample gave rise to the 5 T cell receptor beta chains below, sequenced in a study of T-cell memory formation after mild COVID-19. TCRdb reprocessed the 5' RACE reads via MiXCR and lists one record per CDR3 protein. This table holds 300,000 or so distinct CDR3 sequences, more than 15% found once. Sequencing used PBMCs or a T cell subset sorted from them (not recorded which). These receptors all stem from a young man who had mild COVID-19 (a few samples of this study predate the infection). Cell type and time point are not known.

The chain has TRBV6-1 and TRBJ2-6; no firm D call. Per germline, CDR1 MNHNS and CDR2 SASEGT. The CDR3 length is 19 residues. Trimming took off 3 bases at V and 0 bases at J, with 18 bases between the two ends. The CDR3 here is CASSDRSRLGTSGANVLTF. The CDR3, as DNA: TGTGCCAGCAGTGACCGCTCTCGGTTGGGCACCTCTGGGGCCAACGTCCTGACTTTC.

This clonotype was detected only a few times. One end of the junction varies from germline; a read error may be responsible. The chain couples TRBV5-6 to TRBJ1-2; D call uncertain. The CDR3 loop spans 12 amino acids. Germline V lookup: CDR1 SGHDT, CDR2 YYEEEE. DNA of the CDR3: TGTGCAAGCAGGAAAAGGGACTATGGCTACACCTTC. As protein: CASRKRDYGYTF.

V and J are TRBV7-2 and TRBJ2-3, with 12 bases that match TRBD2. From germline, CDR1 is SGHTA and CDR2 FQGNSA. The CDR3 runs to 16 residues. After removal of 3 bases from V and 4 bases from J, the junction contained 5 bases not matched to a gene. The CDR3 protein is CASSFASGGASDTQYF. CDR3 DNA sequence: TGTGCCAGCAGCTTCGCTAGCGGGGGGGCATCAGATACGCAGTATTTT.

This rearrangement joins TRBV24-1 to TRBJ2-1; a possible D gene is TRBD1 (6 bases). The CDR3 has 15 amino acids. V shed 3 bases and J shed 6 bases, with 14 bases lying between them. Germline CDR1 KGHDR, CDR2 SFDVKD. CDR3 nucleotide sequence: TGTGCCACCAGTGATATAAGGGACATACTCAATGAGCAGTTCTTC. Amino acids: CATSDIRDILNEQFF.

The rearrangement links TRBV5-6 to TRBJ2-5, with a weak D call TRBD1 (5 bases). Germline V gene data show CDR1 as SGHDT and CDR2 as YYEEEE. Trimming took 2 bases from V and 2 from J, leaving 16 bases between them. The CDR3 is 16 amino acids. The CDR3 protein is CASSLLGRRAQETQYF. The DNA of the CDR3 is TGTGCCAGCAGCTTATTAGGCCGCAGGGCACAAGAGACCCAGTACTTC.